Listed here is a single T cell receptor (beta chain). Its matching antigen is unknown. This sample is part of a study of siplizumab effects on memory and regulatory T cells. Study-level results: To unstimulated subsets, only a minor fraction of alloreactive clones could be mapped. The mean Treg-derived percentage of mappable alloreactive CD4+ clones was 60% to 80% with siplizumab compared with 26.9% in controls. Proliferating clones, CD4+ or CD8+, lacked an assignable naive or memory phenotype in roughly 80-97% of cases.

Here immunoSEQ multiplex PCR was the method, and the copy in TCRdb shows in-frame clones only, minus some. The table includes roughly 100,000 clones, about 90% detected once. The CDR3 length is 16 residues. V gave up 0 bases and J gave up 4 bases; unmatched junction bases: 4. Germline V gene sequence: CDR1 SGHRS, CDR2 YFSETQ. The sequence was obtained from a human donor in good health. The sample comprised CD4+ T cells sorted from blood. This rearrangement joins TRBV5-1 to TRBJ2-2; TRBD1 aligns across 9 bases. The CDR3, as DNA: TGCGCCAGCAGCTTGGGGGGGACAGGGCCCACCGGGGAGCTGTTTTTT. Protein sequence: CASSLGGTGPTGELFF. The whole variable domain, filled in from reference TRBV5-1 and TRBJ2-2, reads KAGVTQTPRYLIKTRGQQVTLSCSPISGHRSVSWYQQTPGQGLQFLFEYFSETQRNKGNFPGRFSGRQFSNSRSEMNVSTLELGDSALYLCASSLGGTGPTGELFFGEGSRLTVL.